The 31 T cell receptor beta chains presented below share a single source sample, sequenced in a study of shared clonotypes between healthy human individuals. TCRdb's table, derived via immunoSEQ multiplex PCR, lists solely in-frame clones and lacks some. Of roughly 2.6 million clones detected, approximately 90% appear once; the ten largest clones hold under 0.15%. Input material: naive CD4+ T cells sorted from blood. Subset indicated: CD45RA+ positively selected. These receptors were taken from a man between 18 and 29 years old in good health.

CDR3 nucleotides: TGTGCCAGCAGCCATGACGGTACTAATGAAAAACTGTTTTTT. The encoded protein is CASSHDGTNEKLFF. The chain uses TRBV7-9 and TRBJ1-4; D is ambiguous. There are 14 residues in the CDR3. The germline V gene has CDR1 SEHNR and CDR2 FQNEAQ (reference sequence). V was trimmed by 5 bases and J by 2 bases, leaving 9 bases between them.

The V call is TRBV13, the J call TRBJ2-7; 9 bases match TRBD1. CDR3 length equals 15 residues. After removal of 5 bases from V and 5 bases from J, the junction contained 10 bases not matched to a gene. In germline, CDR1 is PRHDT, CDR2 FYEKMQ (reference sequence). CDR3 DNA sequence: TGTGCCAGCAGCCTCCCGGGGACAGGGATCCACGAGCAGTACTTC. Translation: CASSLPGTGIHEQYF.

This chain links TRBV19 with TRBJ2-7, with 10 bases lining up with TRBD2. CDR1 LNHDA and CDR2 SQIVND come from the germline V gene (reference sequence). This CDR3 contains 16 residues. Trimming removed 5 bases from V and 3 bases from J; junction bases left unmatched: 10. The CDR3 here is CASSQTGTSDFYEQYF. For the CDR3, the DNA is TGTGCCAGTAGTCAAACCGGGACTAGCGACTTCTACGAGCAGTACTTC.

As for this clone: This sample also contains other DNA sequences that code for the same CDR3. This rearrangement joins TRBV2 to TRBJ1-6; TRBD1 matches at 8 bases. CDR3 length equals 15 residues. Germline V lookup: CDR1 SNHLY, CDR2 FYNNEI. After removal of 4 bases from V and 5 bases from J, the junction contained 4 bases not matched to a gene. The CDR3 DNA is TGTGCCAGCAGTGTAGGACAGGGTAATAATTCACCCCTCCACTTT. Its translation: CASSVGQGNNSPLHF.

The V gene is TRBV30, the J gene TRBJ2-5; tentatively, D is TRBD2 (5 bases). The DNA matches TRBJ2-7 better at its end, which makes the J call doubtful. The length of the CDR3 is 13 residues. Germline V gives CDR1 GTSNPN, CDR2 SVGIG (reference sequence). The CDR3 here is CAWSVGVNYEQYF. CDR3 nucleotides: TGTGCCTGGAGTGTGGGAGTGAACTACGAGCAGTACTTC.

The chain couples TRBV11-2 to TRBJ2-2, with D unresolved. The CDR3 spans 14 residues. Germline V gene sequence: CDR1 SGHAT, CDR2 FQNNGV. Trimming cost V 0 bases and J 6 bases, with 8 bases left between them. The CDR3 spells CASSLDFTAGELFF. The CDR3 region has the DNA TGTGCCAGCAGCTTAGATTTTACAGCCGGGGAGCTGTTTTTT.

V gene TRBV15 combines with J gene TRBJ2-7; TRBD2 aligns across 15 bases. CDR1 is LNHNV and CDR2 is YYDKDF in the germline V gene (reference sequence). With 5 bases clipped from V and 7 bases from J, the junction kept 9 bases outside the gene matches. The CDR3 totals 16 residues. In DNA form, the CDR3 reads TGTGCCACCAGCTCAAGAATCGGACTAGCGGGAGGGGAGCAGTACTTC. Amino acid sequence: CATSSRIGLAGGEQYF.

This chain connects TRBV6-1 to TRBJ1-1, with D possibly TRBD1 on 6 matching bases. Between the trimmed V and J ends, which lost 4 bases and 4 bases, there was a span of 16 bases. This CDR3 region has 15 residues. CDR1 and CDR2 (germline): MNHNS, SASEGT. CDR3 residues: CASSALNRAGTEAFF. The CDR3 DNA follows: TGTGCCAGCAGTGCTTTAAACAGGGCGGGCACTGAAGCTTTCTTT.

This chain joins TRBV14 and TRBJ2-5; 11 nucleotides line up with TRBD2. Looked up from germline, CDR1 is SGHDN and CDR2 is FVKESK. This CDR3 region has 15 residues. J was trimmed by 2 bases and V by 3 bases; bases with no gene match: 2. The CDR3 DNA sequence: TGTGCCAGCAGCCATCCTAGCGGGGGGCAAGAGACCCAGTACTTC. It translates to CASSHPSGGQETQYF.

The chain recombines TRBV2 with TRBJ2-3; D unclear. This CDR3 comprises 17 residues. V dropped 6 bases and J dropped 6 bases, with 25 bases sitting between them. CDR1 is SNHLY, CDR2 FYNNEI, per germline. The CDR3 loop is CASSSLRARYQTDTQYF. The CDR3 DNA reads TGTGCCAGCAGCTCCCTAAGGGCGCGTTATCAGACGGATACGCAGTATTTT.

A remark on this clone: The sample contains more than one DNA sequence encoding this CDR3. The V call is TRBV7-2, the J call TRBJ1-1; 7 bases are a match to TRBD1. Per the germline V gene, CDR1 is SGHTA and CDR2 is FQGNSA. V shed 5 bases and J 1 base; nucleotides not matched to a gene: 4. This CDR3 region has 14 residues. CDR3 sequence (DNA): TGTGCCAGCAGCCCGAGACAGGGGAACACTGAAGCTTTCTTT. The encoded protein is CASSPRQGNTEAFF.

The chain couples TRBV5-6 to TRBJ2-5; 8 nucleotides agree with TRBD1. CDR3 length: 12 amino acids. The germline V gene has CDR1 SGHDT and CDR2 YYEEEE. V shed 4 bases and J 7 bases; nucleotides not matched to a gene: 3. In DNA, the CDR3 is TGTGCCAGCAGCCCGGGACAGGCGACCCAGTACTTC. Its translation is CASSPGQATQYF.

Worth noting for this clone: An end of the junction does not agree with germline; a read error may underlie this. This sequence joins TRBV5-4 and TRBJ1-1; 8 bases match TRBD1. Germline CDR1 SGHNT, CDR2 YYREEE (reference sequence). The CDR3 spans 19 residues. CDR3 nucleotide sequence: TGTGCCAGCAGCTTGGAGGGATGGGAGGCGGGGACAGGAGGCACTGAAACTTTCTTT. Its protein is CASSLEGWEAGTGGTETFF. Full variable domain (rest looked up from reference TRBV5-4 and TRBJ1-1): ETGVTQSPTHLIKTRGQQVTLRCSSQSGHNTVSWYQQALGQGPQFIFQYYREEENGRGNFPPRFSGLQFPNYSSELNVNALELDDSALYLCASSLEGWEAGTGGTETFFGQGTRLTVV.

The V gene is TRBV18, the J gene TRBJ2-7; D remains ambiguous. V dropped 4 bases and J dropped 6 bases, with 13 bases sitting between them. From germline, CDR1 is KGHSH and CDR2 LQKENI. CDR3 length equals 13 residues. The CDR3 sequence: CASSLTPPIEQYF. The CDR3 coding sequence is TGTGCCAGCTCACTCACACCGCCTATCGAGCAGTACTTC.

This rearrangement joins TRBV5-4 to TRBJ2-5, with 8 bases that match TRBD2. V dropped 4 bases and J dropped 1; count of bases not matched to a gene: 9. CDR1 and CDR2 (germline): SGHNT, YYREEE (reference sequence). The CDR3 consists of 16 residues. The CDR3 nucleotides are TGTGCCAGCAGCAAGCCGGTAGCGGGGCTCCAAGAGACCCAGTACTTC. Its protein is CASSKPVAGLQETQYF.

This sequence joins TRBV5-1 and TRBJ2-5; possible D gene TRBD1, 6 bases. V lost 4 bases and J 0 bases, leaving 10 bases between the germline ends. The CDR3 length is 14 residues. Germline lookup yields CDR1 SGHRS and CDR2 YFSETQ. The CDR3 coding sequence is TGCGCCAGCAGCGCAGGACAGTACCAAGAGACCCAGTACTTC. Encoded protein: CASSAGQYQETQYF.

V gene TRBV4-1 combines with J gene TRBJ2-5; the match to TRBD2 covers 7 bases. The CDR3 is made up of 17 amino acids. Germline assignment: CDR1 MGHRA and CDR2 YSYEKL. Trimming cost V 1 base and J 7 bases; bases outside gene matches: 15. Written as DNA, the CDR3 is TGCGCCAGCAGCCAAGTTGAAGAGGGACTAAAGGGATCGACCCAGTACTTC. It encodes CASSQVEEGLKGSTQYF.

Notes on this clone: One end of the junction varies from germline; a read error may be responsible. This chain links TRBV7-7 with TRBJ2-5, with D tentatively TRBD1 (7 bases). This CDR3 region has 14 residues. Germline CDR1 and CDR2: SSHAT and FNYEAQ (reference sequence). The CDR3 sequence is CASSLVEGAGTQYF. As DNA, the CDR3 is TGTGCTAGCAGCTTAGTGGAGGGGGCAGGGACCCAGTACTTC.

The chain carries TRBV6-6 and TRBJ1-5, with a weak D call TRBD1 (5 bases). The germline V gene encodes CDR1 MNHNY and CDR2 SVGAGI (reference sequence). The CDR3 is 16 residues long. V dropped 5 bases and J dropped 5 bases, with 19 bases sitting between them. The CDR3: CASSPGWGVRDQPQHF. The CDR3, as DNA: TGTGCCAGCAGTCCCGGTTGGGGGGTGAGGGATCAGCCCCAGCATTTT.

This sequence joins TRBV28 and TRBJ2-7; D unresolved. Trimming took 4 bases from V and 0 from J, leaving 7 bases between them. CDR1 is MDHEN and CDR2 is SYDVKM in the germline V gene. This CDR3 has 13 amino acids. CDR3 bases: TGTGCCAGCAGTTCACAACCCTCCTACGAGCAGTACTTC. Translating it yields CASSSQPSYEQYF.

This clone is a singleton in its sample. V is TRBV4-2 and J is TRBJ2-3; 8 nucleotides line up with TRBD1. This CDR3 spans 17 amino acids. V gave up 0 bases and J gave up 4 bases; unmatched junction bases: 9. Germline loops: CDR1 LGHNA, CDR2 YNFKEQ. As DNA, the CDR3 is TGTGCCAGCAGCCAAGATCACGAGGGGACAGGAGCAGATACGCAGTATTTT. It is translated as CASSQDHEGTGADTQYF.

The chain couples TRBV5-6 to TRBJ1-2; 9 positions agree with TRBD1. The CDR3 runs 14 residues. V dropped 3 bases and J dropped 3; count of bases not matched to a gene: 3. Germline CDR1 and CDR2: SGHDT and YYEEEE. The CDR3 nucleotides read TGTGCCAGCAGCTGGGGACAGGGCTACTATGGCTACACCTTC. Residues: CASSWGQGYYGYTF.

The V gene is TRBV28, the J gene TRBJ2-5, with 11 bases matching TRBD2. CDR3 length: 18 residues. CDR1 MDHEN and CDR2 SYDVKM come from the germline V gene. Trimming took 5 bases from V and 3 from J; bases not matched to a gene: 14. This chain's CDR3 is CASSAPPKTSGAKETQYF. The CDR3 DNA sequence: TGTGCCAGCAGTGCCCCTCCCAAGACTAGCGGGGCTAAAGAGACCCAGTACTTC.

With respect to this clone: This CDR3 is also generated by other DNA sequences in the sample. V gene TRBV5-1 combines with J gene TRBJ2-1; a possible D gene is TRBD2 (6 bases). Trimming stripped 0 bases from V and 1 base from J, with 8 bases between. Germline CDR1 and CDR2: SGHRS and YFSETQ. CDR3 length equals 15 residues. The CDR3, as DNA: TGCGCCAGCAGCTTGGTGAGCGGGTCCTACAATGAGCAGTTCTTC. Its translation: CASSLVSGSYNEQFF. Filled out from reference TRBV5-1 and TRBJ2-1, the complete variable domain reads KAGVTQTPRYLIKTRGQQVTLSCSPISGHRSVSWYQQTPGQGLQFLFEYFSETQRNKGNFPGRFSGRQFSNSRSEMNVSTLELGDSALYLCASSLVSGSYNEQFFGPGTRLTVL.

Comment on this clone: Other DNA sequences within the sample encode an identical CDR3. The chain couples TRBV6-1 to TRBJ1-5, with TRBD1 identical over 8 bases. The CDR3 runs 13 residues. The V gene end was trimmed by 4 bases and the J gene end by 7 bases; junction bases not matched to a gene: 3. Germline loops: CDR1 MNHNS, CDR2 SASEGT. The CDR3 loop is CASSGQGRQPQHF. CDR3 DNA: TGTGCCAGCAGTGGACAGGGGAGACAGCCCCAGCATTTT.

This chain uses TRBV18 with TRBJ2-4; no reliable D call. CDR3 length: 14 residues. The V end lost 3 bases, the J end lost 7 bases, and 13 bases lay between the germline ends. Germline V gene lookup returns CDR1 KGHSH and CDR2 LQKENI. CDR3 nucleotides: TGTGCCAGCTCACCTGACACCAAAGGGAACATTCAGTACTTC. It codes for CASSPDTKGNIQYF.

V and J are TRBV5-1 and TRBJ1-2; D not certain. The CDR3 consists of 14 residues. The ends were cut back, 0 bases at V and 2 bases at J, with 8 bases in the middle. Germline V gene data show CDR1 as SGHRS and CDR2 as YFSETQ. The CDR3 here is CASSLVVGNYGYTF. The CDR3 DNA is TGCGCCAGCAGCTTGGTGGTAGGAAACTATGGCTACACCTTC.

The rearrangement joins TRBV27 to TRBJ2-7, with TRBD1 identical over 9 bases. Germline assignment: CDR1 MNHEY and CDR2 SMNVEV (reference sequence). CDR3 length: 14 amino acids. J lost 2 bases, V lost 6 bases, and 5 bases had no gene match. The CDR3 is CASRPGQGAYEQYF. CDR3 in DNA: TGTGCCAGCAGGCCGGGACAGGGCGCCTACGAGCAGTACTTC.

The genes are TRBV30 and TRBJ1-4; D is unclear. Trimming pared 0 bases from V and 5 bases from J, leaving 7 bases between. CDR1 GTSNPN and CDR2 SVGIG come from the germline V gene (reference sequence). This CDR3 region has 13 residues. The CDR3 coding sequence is TGTGCCTGGAGTGTACAACCGAATGAAAAACTGTTTTTT. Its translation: CAWSVQPNEKLFF.

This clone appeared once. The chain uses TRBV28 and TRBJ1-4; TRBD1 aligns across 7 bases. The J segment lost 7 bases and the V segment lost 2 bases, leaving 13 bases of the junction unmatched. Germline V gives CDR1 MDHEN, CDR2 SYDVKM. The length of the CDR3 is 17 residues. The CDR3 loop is CASSLTLTGQWVEKLFF. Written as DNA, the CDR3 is TGTGCCAGCAGTTTAACCTTGACGGGACAGTGGGTTGAAAAACTGTTTTTT. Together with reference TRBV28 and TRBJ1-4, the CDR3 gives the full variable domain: DVKVTQSSRYLVKRTGEKVFLECVQDMDHENMFWYRQDPGLGLRLIYFSYDVKMKEKGDIPEGYSVSREKKERFSLILESASTNQTSMYLCASSLTLTGQWVEKLFFGSGTQLSVL.

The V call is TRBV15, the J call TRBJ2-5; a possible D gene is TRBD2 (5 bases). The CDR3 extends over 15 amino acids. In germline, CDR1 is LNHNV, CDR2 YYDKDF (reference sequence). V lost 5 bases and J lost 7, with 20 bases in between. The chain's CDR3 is CATSSGVSPVGTQYF. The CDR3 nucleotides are TGTGCCACCAGCTCCGGGGTGAGCCCGGTGGGGACCCAGTACTTC.